This T cell receptor (beta chain) was recovered during a study of T cells in Graves' hyperthyroidism and ophthalmopathy. CDR1 DFQATT and CDR2 SNEGSKA come from the germline V gene (reference sequence). The CDR3 extends over 14 amino acids. Template material for amplifying TCR beta CDR3 regions consisted of RNA transcripts. The TCR CDR3 first-round RT-PCR relied on the HTBI primer set. MiXCR, applied by TCRdb to the multiplex PCR reads, yields one record per CDR3 protein. Of fewer than 900,000 distinct CDR3 sequences detected, 18% appear once; the ten largest clones hold approximately 15%. A remark on this clonotype: Mismatch with germline at one junction end may stem from a read error.

Sequenced sample: blood. This chain connects TRBV20-1 to TRBJ2-3; the match to TRBD2 covers 8 bases. The sequence derives from a woman in her fifties or sixties with Graves' hyperthyroidism that later progressed to Graves' ophthalmopathy. DNA of the CDR3: TGCAGTGCCGCCGCGGGGGGTCATCCAGATATGCAGTATTTT. As protein: CSAAAGGHPDMQYF.